This TCR beta chain was sequenced during a study of blood T cell repertoires in COVID-19. The table came from immunoSEQ multiplex PCR; TCRdb's copy has only in-frame clones and leaves some out. The repertoire includes about 440,000 clones, 88% of them detected once, and roughly 12% sits in the top ten. With respect to this clone: Other DNA sequences within the sample encode an identical CDR3.

The germline V gene encodes CDR1 SGHRS and CDR2 YFSETQ. The CDR3 loop spans 14 amino acids. V shed 0 bases and J shed 2 bases, with 5 bases lying between them. Sequencing used peripheral blood. The TCR sequence derives from a woman aged 45-65 years with COVID-19, enrolled during active disease. J is TRBJ2-2 and V is TRBV5-1; D unresolved. This CDR3 is CASSLALNTGELFF. The CDR3 bases are TGCGCCAGCAGCTTGGCCCTAAACACCGGGGAGCTGTTTTTT.